The 9 T cell receptor beta chains below were found in one sample sequenced in a study of T cell responses to AZD1222 COVID-19 vaccine (dated by TCRdb to about 2021). In light of the paper, this sample's time point label describes: about 28 days (+/-7) after the second vaccine dose. Libraries were built with the immunoSEQ multiplex PCR assay. TCRdb holds this immuneACCESS table with in-frame rearrangements only. Some clones are missing; in checked studies, unresolved V genes explain under half, and the rest has no known cause. The sample records some 170,000 clones, roughly nine tenths of which are singletons. The ten largest clonotypes hold 1% to 1.4% of the sample. The input for sequencing was peripheral blood, taken 28 days after the second AZD1222 dose. The receptors stem from an adult who received the AZD1222 COVID-19 vaccine.

The chain joins TRBV2 to TRBJ1-6; a possible D gene is TRBD1 (6 bases). Germline-derived CDR1 and CDR2 are SNHLY and FYNNEI. This CDR3 region has 16 residues. The V and J ends lost 3 bases and 5 bases respectively, with 14 bases between them. For the CDR3, the DNA is TGTGCCAGCAGTGATAGGGGGGGATTGGATAATTCACCCCTCCACTTT. Translated, it gives CASSDRGGLDNSPLHF.

The chain couples TRBV18 to TRBJ1-1; D perhaps matches TRBD1 (6 bases). Trimming removed 2 bases at V and 4 bases at J, with 11 bases between. The CDR3 sequence is 14 residues long. The germline gives CDR1 KGHSH, CDR2 LQKENI. The CDR3, as DNA: TGTGCCAGCTCACCAACAGGGTCGGCCACTGAAGCTTTCTTT. It translates to CASSPTGSATEAFF.

The V gene is TRBV4-2, the J gene TRBJ2-2; tentative D call: TRBD2 (6 bases). The CDR3 contains 19 residues. The germline V gene has CDR1 LGHNA and CDR2 YNFKEQ. Trimming pared 2 bases from V and 5 bases from J, leaving 24 bases between. The CDR3 coding sequence is TGTGCCAGCAGCCAAAAGAATACGGCCGGGACTCCGATTACCGGGGAGCTGTTTTTT. Translation: CASSQKNTAGTPITGELFF.

The V gene is TRBV30, the J gene TRBJ1-4; D perhaps matches TRBD1 (5 bases). V was trimmed by 5 bases and J by 8 bases, leaving 15 bases between them. Per germline, CDR1 GTSNPN and CDR2 SVGIG (reference sequence). The CDR3 loop spans 13 amino acids. The CDR3 loop is CAWRLSGREKLFF. CDR3 DNA: TGTGCCTGGCGCCTATCAGGGCGGGAAAAACTGTTTTTT. Full variable domain (missing parts from reference TRBV30 and TRBJ1-4): SQTIHQWPATLVQPVGSPLSLECTVEGTSNPNLYWYRQAAGRGLQLLFYSVGIGQISSEVPQNLSASRPQDRQFILSSKKLLLSDSGFYLCAWRLSGREKLFFGSGTQLSVL.

The V and J genes are TRBV19 and TRBJ1-3, with D hard to call. In germline, CDR1 is LNHDA, CDR2 SQIVND (reference sequence). CDR3 length: 15 residues. V gave up 4 bases and J gave up 9 bases, with 19 bases separating them. Here the CDR3 DNA reads TGTGCCAGTAGTACCACCGGGTCCTTTCAGGTCACCATATATTTT. Protein sequence: CASSTTGSFQVTIYF.

V usage is TRBV7-9 and J usage is TRBJ1-6; D is perhaps TRBD1 (5 bases). CDR3 length: 17 amino acids. Trimming stripped 1 base from V and 6 bases from J, with 16 bases between. In germline, CDR1 is SEHNR, CDR2 FQNEAQ (reference sequence). CDR3 nucleotides: TGTGCCAGCAGCTTAGGAGTTGGGGGAACTGGTAATTCACCCCTCCACTTT. Its translation: CASSLGVGGTGNSPLHF. The full variable domain, completed using reference TRBV7-9 and TRBJ1-6, is DTGVSQNPRHKITKRGQNVTFRCDPISEHNRLYWYRQTLGQGPEFLTYFQNEAQLEKSRLLSDRFSAERPKGSFSTLEIQRTEQGDSAMYLCASSLGVGGTGNSPLHFGNGTRLTVT.

V usage is TRBV5-1 and J usage is TRBJ1-1; D call uncertain. This CDR3 has 14 residues. V was trimmed by 0 bases and J by 0 bases, leaving 6 bases between them. CDR1 SGHRS and CDR2 YFSETQ come from the germline V gene. For the CDR3, the DNA is TGCGCCAGCAGCTTGGCCCAGCTGAACACTGAAGCTTTCTTT. It specifies CASSLAQLNTEAFF.

The rearrangement uses TRBV4-1 and TRBJ1-1; 7 bases map to TRBD1. V dropped 4 bases and J dropped 8; count of bases not matched to a gene: 4. Germline V gene data show CDR1 as MGHRA and CDR2 as YSYEKL. The CDR3 covers 12 residues. The CDR3 region is CASSLQGVEAFF. As DNA, the CDR3 is TGCGCCAGCAGCCTCCAGGGGGTGGAAGCTTTCTTT.

This sequence joins TRBV19 and TRBJ1-1, with a possible D match to TRBD1 (5 bases). This CDR3 spans 14 amino acids. CDR1 LNHDA and CDR2 SQIVND come from the germline V gene (reference sequence). The V end was cut by 5 bases, the J end by 4 bases, with 14 bases between. Here the CDR3 reads CASSPSLRGTEAFF. For the CDR3, the DNA is TGTGCCAGTAGTCCAAGCCTAAGGGGCACTGAAGCTTTCTTT.